What follows are 24 T cell receptor beta chains derived from one specimen sequenced in a study of cytomegalovirus exposure and HLA in healthy donors. PCR primers comprised 60 Vbeta and 13 Jbeta primers. Only in-frame clones appear in the TCRdb table, and some are missing; sequencing was by immunoSEQ multiplex PCR. In the table there are around 160,000 clones, 77% of which are singletons. The source material was PBMCs. The receptor source for this set is a male donor in good health and CMV-seropositive.

The DNA for the CDR3 is TGTGCCAGCACCCCCCAGGAGCGGTACAATGAGCAGTTCTTC. This translates into CASTPQERYNEQFF. The chain recombines TRBV6-5 with TRBJ2-1, with D perhaps TRBD2 (5 bases). The CDR3 covers 14 residues. The ends were cut back, 7 bases at V and 4 bases at J, with 14 bases in the middle. From germline, CDR1 is MNHEY and CDR2 SVGAGI.

The V gene is TRBV25-1, the J gene TRBJ1-1, with D tentatively TRBD1 (5 bases). This CDR3 contains 14 residues. Germline V CDR1 and CDR2: MGHDK, SYGVNS. Deletions cut 6 bases from V and 1 base from J, with 12 bases between. CDR3 protein: CASSPTGGNTEAFF. The CDR3 DNA reads TGTGCCAGCAGCCCTACCGGGGGGAACACTGAAGCTTTCTTT.

This chain links TRBV2 with TRBJ1-6; 8 nucleotides line up with TRBD1. Germline values: CDR1 SNHLY, CDR2 FYNNEI. This CDR3 is built from 16 residues. Trimming took 6 bases from V and 8 from J; bases not matched to a gene: 12. The CDR3 nucleotides are TGTGCCAGCAGCCGCTCAGGGGGCCGTTCGGATTCACCCCTCCACTTT. This sequence encodes CASSRSGGRSDSPLHF.

This clone has a handful of counts. V usage is TRBV4-2 and J usage is TRBJ2-7, with 10 nucleotides matching TRBD2. Losses at the gene ends were 0 bases for V and 3 bases for J; bases not matched to a gene: 5. CDR1 is LGHNA and CDR2 is YNFKEQ in the germline V gene. The CDR3 contains 16 residues. CDR3 in amino acids: CASSQDNSGGYYEQYF. CDR3 bases: TGTGCCAGCAGCCAAGATAATAGCGGGGGGTACTACGAGCAGTACTTC.

The V call is TRBV29-1, the J call TRBJ2-1, with D maybe TRBD1 (5 bases). CDR3 size: 12 residues. Between the trimmed V and J ends, which lost 7 bases and 5 bases, there was a span of 12 bases. Germline values: CDR1 SQVTM, CDR2 ANQGSEA. CDR3 coding DNA: TGCAGCGCTGGGGCCCCCAACAATGAGCAGTTCTTC. It encodes CSAGAPNNEQFF.

The chain combines TRBV7-9 with TRBJ1-4; 8 nucleotides agree with TRBD1. This CDR3 is 18 amino acids long. Losses at the gene ends were 3 bases for V and 8 bases for J; bases not matched to a gene: 17. Germline values: CDR1 SEHNR, CDR2 FQNEAQ (reference sequence). The CDR3 DNA sequence: TGTGCCAGCAGCTTGGAAGGACAGGGTGTTTTGATCGAGGAAAAACTGTTTTTT. This encodes CASSLEGQGVLIEEKLFF.

As concerns this clone: The same CDR3 arises from other DNA sequences in this sample as well. The J gene is TRBJ1-1, the V gene TRBV27, with D maybe TRBD1 (5 bases). V lost 0 bases and J lost 5, with 7 bases in between. CDR3 length: 13 residues. Germline CDR1 MNHEY, CDR2 SMNVEV (reference sequence). In DNA, the CDR3 is TGTGCCAGCAGTTTATCGGGGGGGACTGAAGCTTTCTTT. Translation gives CASSLSGGTEAFF.

The rearrangement links TRBV4-3 to TRBJ1-2, with 9 bases matching TRBD1. The V gene end was trimmed by 2 bases and the J gene end by 6 bases; junction bases not matched to a gene: 7. The CDR3 has 15 amino acids. Germline values: CDR1 LGHNA, CDR2 YSLEER. CDR3 amino acids: CASSQPGQGFNGYTF. In nucleotides, the CDR3 is TGCGCCAGCAGCCAACCGGGACAGGGCTTTAATGGCTACACCTTC.

This clone appeared a few times. This chain's CDR3 is CATDSTSGGSTDEQYF. Here the CDR3 DNA reads TGTGCCACCGACTCTACTAGCGGGGGGTCAACGGACGAGCAGTACTTC. V is TRBV2 and J is TRBJ2-7, with TRBD2 matching 12 bases. The CDR3 consists of 16 residues. Germline V gives CDR1 SNHLY, CDR2 FYNNEI. J was trimmed by 5 bases and V by 10 bases; bases with no gene match: 15.

The table lists this clone with a few counts. This chain uses TRBV6-6 with TRBJ1-1; 7 bases fit TRBD1. Germline values: CDR1 MNHNY, CDR2 SVGAGI (reference sequence). V lost 10 bases and J lost 3; bases outside the gene matches: 5. The CDR3 loop spans 12 amino acids. The CDR3 spells CATSTGYTEAFF. The CDR3 coding sequence is TGTGCCACCTCGACAGGGTACACTGAAGCTTTCTTT.

The chain employs TRBV18 and TRBJ1-4; 9 nucleotides line up with TRBD1. The germline V gene has CDR1 KGHSH and CDR2 LQKENI. Trimming at V came to 3 bases and at J to 8 bases, leaving 7 bases not matched to a gene. The CDR3 runs to 15 residues. CDR3 region: CASSPSQGAREKLFF. The CDR3, as DNA: TGTGCCAGCTCACCGTCACAGGGGGCGAGGGAAAAACTGTTTTTT.

The chain combines TRBV6-5 with TRBJ1-2, with TRBD1 matching over 7 bases. There are 15 residues in the CDR3. With V trimmed by 4 bases and J by 4 bases, 9 bases remained unmatched. Germline V gives CDR1 MNHEY, CDR2 SVGAGI. The CDR3 nucleotides read TGTGCCAGCAGTTCTCACGGGACAGACCGCTATGGCTACACCTTC. It encodes CASSSHGTDRYGYTF.

The rearrangement uses TRBV10-3 and TRBJ2-5; D gene uncertain. Germline-derived CDR1 and CDR2 are ENHRY and SYGVKD. V lost 0 bases to trimming and J lost 7 bases, with 9 bases between them. The CDR3 runs to 13 residues. The DNA for the CDR3 is TGTGCCATCAGTGAGTCCCCAACCGGGACCCAGTACTTC. This sequence encodes CAISESPTGTQYF.

This chain uses TRBV2 with TRBJ1-2, with 9 bases fitting TRBD1. Germline V CDR1 and CDR2: SNHLY, FYNNEI. The junction had 11 bases not matched to a gene; V was cut back by 6 bases and J by 6 bases. This CDR3 has 15 amino acids. The CDR3 protein is CASSLRRDRVDGYTF. CDR3 nucleotides: TGTGCCAGCAGCTTGAGAAGGGACAGGGTGGATGGCTACACCTTC.

The rearrangement links TRBV2 to TRBJ1-3; D might be TRBD1 (5 bases). The V gene lost 6 bases and the J gene lost 4 bases, with 16 bases spanning the gap. Germline values: CDR1 SNHLY, CDR2 FYNNEI. This CDR3 contains 15 residues. The CDR3 DNA sequence: TGTGCCAGCAGATCGGACGGGGGTATCGGAAACACCATATATTTT. This sequence encodes CASRSDGGIGNTIYF.

This clone was seen more than once but under ten times. V gene TRBV27 combines with J gene TRBJ2-7, with D maybe TRBD1 (5 bases). V lost 8 bases and J 4 bases, leaving 12 bases between the germline ends. This CDR3 comprises 12 residues. Germline V gene data show CDR1 as MNHEY and CDR2 as SMNVEV (reference sequence). The CDR3 loop reads CASSSGKYEQYF. The CDR3 nucleotides are TGTGCCAGCTCATCAGGGAAGTACGAGCAGTACTTC.

This chain connects TRBV4-2 to TRBJ2-1, with 9 nucleotides matching TRBD1. The germline CDR1 and CDR2 sequences are LGHNA and YNFKEQ. V was pared by 8 bases and J by 6 bases, with 11 bases of the junction left unmatched. The CDR3 consists of 15 residues. The DNA of the CDR3 is TGTGCCAGCGCAGTAACCGGGACAGGGAGCAATGAGCAGTTCTTC. Translated, it gives CASAVTGTGSNEQFF.

J is TRBJ2-5 and V is TRBV7-2; 8 positions agree with TRBD2. The CDR3 extends over 16 amino acids. Germline CDR1 and CDR2: SGHTA and FQGNSA. V lost 4 bases to trimming and J lost 0 bases; unmatched junction nucleotides: 7. In nucleotides, the CDR3 is TGTGCCAGCAGCTCCGACGGGGGGGCGTACCAAGAGACCCAGTACTTC. It specifies CASSSDGGAYQETQYF.

This clone was observed a few times. V and J are TRBV5-1 and TRBJ2-5; 9 bases agree with TRBD2. Germline V gives CDR1 SGHRS, CDR2 YFSETQ. The CDR3 consists of 13 residues. V trimming: 7 bases; J trimming: 2 bases; junction bases outside the gene matches: 3. The CDR3 region has the DNA TGCGCCAGCGGGCTAGCGGGGCAAGAGACCCAGTACTTC. Translating it yields CASGLAGQETQYF.

The chain combines TRBV6-1 with TRBJ1-2; TRBD1 aligns across 7 bases. From germline, CDR1 is MNHNS and CDR2 SASEGT. This CDR3 is built from 14 residues. J lost 6 bases, V lost 1 base, and 5 bases had no gene match. The CDR3 loop is CASSEGAGGHGYTF. Here the CDR3 DNA reads TGTGCCAGCAGTGAAGGTGCAGGGGGGCATGGCTACACCTTC.

The genes are TRBV14 and TRBJ2-3, with D possibly TRBD1 on 6 matching bases. Trimming took off 0 bases at V and 4 bases at J, with 11 bases between the two ends. The CDR3 contains 15 residues. Germline CDR1 is SGHDN and CDR2 is FVKESK. CDR3 in DNA: TGTGCCAGCAGCCAAGATCGCACAGGGCCAGATACGCAGTATTTT. Protein sequence: CASSQDRTGPDTQYF.

The V and J genes are TRBV11-2 and TRBJ2-7, with TRBD2 identical over 7 bases. Germline V gene data show CDR1 as SGHAT and CDR2 as FQNNGV. V was clipped by 4 bases and J by 0 bases; unmatched bases: 9. The CDR3 consists of 16 residues. The CDR3 coding sequence is TGTGCCAGCAGCTCGTCGGCGGGGGTCGGCTCCTACGAGCAGTACTTC. Protein: CASSSSAGVGSYEQYF.

V is TRBV7-2 and J is TRBJ1-1, with 10 nucleotides matching TRBD1. Germline CDR1 and CDR2: SGHTA and FQGNSA. This CDR3 region has 15 residues. V gave up 4 bases and J gave up 1 base; unmatched junction bases: 3. The CDR3 reads CASSWDRGANTEAFF. The CDR3 DNA follows: TGTGCCAGCAGCTGGGACAGGGGTGCGAACACTGAAGCTTTCTTT.

The chain has TRBV11-2 and TRBJ1-5, with D maybe TRBD1 (5 bases). Germline V gene sequence: CDR1 SGHAT, CDR2 FQNNGV. This CDR3 contains 13 residues. The V and J ends lost 4 bases and 3 bases respectively, with 7 bases between them. CDR3 protein: CASSSQDNQPQHF. CDR3 bases: TGTGCCAGCAGCTCACAGGACAATCAGCCCCAGCATTTT.